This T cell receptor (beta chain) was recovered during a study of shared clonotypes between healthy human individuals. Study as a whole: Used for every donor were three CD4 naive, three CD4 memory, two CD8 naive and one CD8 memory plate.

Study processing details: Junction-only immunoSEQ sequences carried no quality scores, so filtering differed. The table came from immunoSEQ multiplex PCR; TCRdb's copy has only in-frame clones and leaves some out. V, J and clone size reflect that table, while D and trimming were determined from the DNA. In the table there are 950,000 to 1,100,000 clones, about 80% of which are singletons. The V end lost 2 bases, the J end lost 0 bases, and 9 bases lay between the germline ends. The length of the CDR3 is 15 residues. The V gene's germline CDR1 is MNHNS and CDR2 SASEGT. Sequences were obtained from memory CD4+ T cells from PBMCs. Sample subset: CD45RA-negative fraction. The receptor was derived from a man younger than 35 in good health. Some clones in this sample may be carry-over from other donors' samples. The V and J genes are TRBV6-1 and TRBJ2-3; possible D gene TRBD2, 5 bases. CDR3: CASSEWERSTDTQYF. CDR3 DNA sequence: TGTGCCAGCAGTGAATGGGAGAGGAGCACAGATACGCAGTATTTT.